The next 18 T cell receptor beta chains were all read from a single sample in a study of blood T cell repertoires in COVID-19. Some clones are missing from TCRdb's copy, which holds only in-frame ones; the method was immunoSEQ multiplex PCR. The sample consists of more than 300,000 clones, 85% to 95% of them appearing once. Sequencing used PBMCs or T cells enriched from blood (not recorded which). These receptors were obtained from a woman aged 25-40 years who had been exposed to COVID-19.

The V call is TRBV29-1, the J call TRBJ2-5, with 9 positions matching TRBD2. The germline V gene encodes CDR1 SQVTM and CDR2 ANQGSEA. With 1 base clipped from V and 2 bases from J, the junction kept 2 bases outside the gene matches. The CDR3 is made up of 14 amino acids. In DNA, the CDR3 is TGCAGCGTTGAAGTAGCGGGGGAACAAGAGACCCAGTACTTC. Translated, it gives CSVEVAGEQETQYF.

The chain carries TRBV5-5 and TRBJ2-1; 10 nucleotides match TRBD2. The trim removed 4 bases at V and 1 base at J, leaving 11 bases unmatched. The CDR3 is made up of 18 amino acids. The germline V gene has CDR1 SGHKS and CDR2 YYEKEE (reference sequence). CDR3 sequence reads: CASSPTLLAGTSYNEQFF. In DNA, the CDR3 is TGTGCCAGCAGCCCGACCCTACTAGCGGGGACATCCTACAATGAGCAGTTCTTC.

The chain employs TRBV6-5 and TRBJ2-7; 8 bases agree with TRBD1. This CDR3 has 15 residues. J lost 1 base, V lost 5 bases, and 7 bases had no gene match. The germline V gene has CDR1 MNHEY and CDR2 SVGAGI. The CDR3 coding sequence is TGTGCCAGCAGTCCTGGGACAGGCCCTTCCTACGAGCAGTACTTC. Its protein is CASSPGTGPSYEQYF.

This chain connects TRBV6-5 to TRBJ2-1, with TRBD2 matching 8 bases. Looked up from germline, CDR1 is MNHEY and CDR2 is SVGAGI. CDR3 size: 15 residues. Trimming at V came to 2 bases and at J to 5 bases, leaving 5 bases not matched to a gene. CDR3 in amino acids: CASSYDGGGHNEQFF. DNA for the CDR3: TGTGCCAGCAGTTACGACGGGGGGGGACACAATGAGCAGTTCTTC.

The CDR3 DNA is TGTGCCAGCAGCTTTTGGACACCCGATAATTCACCCCTCCACTTT. Its translation: CASSFWTPDNSPLHF. This chain links TRBV5-4 with TRBJ1-6; D may be TRBD1 (5 bases). V lost 2 bases to trimming and J lost 5 bases, with 11 bases between them. Germline CDR1 reads SGHNT; CDR2 reads YYREEE (reference sequence). There are 15 residues in the CDR3. The full variable domain, rest sourced from reference TRBV5-4 and TRBJ1-6, is ETGVTQSPTHLIKTRGQQVTLRCSSQSGHNTVSWYQQALGQGPQFIFQYYREEENGRGNFPPRFSGLQFPNYSSELNVNALELDDSALYLCASSFWTPDNSPLHFGNGTRLTVT.

Worth noting for this clone: Other DNA sequences within the sample encode an identical CDR3. This rearrangement joins TRBV9 to TRBJ2-3; D possibly corresponds to TRBD2 (6 bases). The CDR3 contains 15 residues. V was cut by 0 bases and J by 0 bases, with 8 bases left in between. Germline CDR1 and CDR2: SGDLS and YYNGEE. CDR3 in amino acids: CASSVGGGSTDTQYF. The CDR3, as DNA: TGTGCCAGCAGCGTAGGGGGAGGTAGCACAGATACGCAGTATTTT.

The chain uses TRBV6-5 and TRBJ1-4; D unclear. There are 13 residues in the CDR3. Germline assignment: CDR1 MNHEY and CDR2 SVGAGI. V was clipped by 9 bases and J by 4 bases, with 12 bases between them. The CDR3 loop is CASKGGSNEKLFF. The DNA of the CDR3 is TGTGCCAGTAAGGGAGGGAGTAATGAAAAACTGTTTTTT.

The chain combines TRBV7-9 with TRBJ1-2; 10 bases are shared with TRBD1. V trimming: 1 base; J trimming: 3 bases; junction bases outside the gene matches: 8. This CDR3 has 17 amino acids. CDR1 and CDR2 (germline): SEHNR, FQNEAQ (reference sequence). The CDR3 protein is CASSLDWDRGRDYGYTF. The CDR3 DNA reads as TGTGCCAGCAGCTTAGATTGGGACAGGGGAAGGGACTATGGCTACACCTTC.

The rearrangement uses TRBV18 and TRBJ2-3, with D possibly TRBD2 on 5 matching bases. This CDR3 has 15 residues. The V gene's germline CDR1 is KGHSH and CDR2 LQKENI. Trimming left V 1 base short and J 2 bases short, with 10 bases between. This CDR3 reads CASSPLNGNTDTQYF. The CDR3 DNA reads as TGTGCCAGCTCACCACTAAACGGGAACACAGATACGCAGTATTTT.

The count of this clone is one. V is TRBV6-5 and J is TRBJ1-3; weak D call: TRBD1 (6 bases). This CDR3 has 13 amino acids. The germline V gene has CDR1 MNHEY and CDR2 SVGAGI. V was clipped by 7 bases and J by 2 bases, with 9 bases between them. The DNA of the CDR3 is TGTGCCAGCACAGGACAGACTGGAAACACCATATATTTT. This sequence encodes CASTGQTGNTIYF.

V usage is TRBV29-1 and J usage is TRBJ2-3; D is possibly TRBD2 (5 bases). V was pared by 7 bases and J by 2 bases, with 16 bases between. The CDR3 totals 14 residues. Germline lookup yields CDR1 SQVTM and CDR2 ANQGSEA. CDR3 protein: CSEEGSPNTDTQYF. The CDR3 DNA sequence: TGCAGCGAGGAAGGGAGTCCGAACACAGATACGCAGTATTTT.

The rearrangement uses TRBV7-9 and TRBJ2-3; 10 positions agree with TRBD2. From germline, CDR1 is SEHNR and CDR2 FQNEAQ (reference sequence). The CDR3 contains 17 residues. The V and J ends lost 1 base and 2 bases, in that order; junction bases with no gene match: 6. CDR3 sequence (DNA): TGTGCCAGCAGCTTAGACAGAGCGGGGGGGTTCACAGATACGCAGTATTTT. This gives the protein CASSLDRAGGFTDTQYF.

The V gene is TRBV3-1 (or the pseudogene TRBV3-2), the J gene TRBJ2-7; no clear D. Germline values: CDR1 LGHDT, CDR2 YNNKEL (reference sequence). Between the trimmed V and J ends, which lost 0 bases and 2 bases, there was a span of 14 bases. The length of the CDR3 is 16 residues. CDR3 amino acids: CASSQDGPVLTYEQYF. CDR3 DNA sequence: TGTGCCAGCAGCCAAGATGGCCCAGTCCTGACCTACGAGCAGTACTTC.

The genes are TRBV19 and TRBJ1-2; D is perhaps TRBD1 (5 bases). V lost 9 bases, J lost 8 bases, and 13 bases lay in between. Germline V gene lookup returns CDR1 LNHDA and CDR2 SQIVND (reference sequence). CDR3 length equals 11 residues. The chain's CDR3 is CASTWGWGYTF. In nucleotides, the CDR3 is TGTGCCAGCACCTGGGGCTGGGGCTACACCTTC.

The chain employs TRBV5-4 and TRBJ2-2; D unresolved. Trimming took 4 bases from V and 3 from J, leaving 7 bases between them. This CDR3 region has 13 residues. Germline V gene lookup returns CDR1 SGHNT and CDR2 YYREEE (reference sequence). In DNA form, the CDR3 reads TGTGCCAGCAGCCCTAAATACACCGGGGAGCTGTTTTTT. Encoded protein: CASSPKYTGELFF.

The chain has TRBV12-3 or TRBV12-4 and TRBJ1-1; no firm D call. The CDR3 sequence is 12 residues long. Deletions cut 3 bases from V and 0 bases from J, with 2 bases between. The CDR3 protein is CASSFVNTEAFF. CDR3 coding DNA: TGTGCCAGCAGTTTCGTGAACACTGAAGCTTTCTTT.

The V and J genes are TRBV9 and TRBJ2-5; perhaps TRBD2 as D (6 bases). Trimming left V 0 bases short and J 5 bases short, with 17 bases between. Germline values: CDR1 SGDLS, CDR2 YYNGEE. This CDR3 is 16 amino acids long. For the CDR3, the DNA is TGTGCCAGCAGCGTAGATGCCAGGGCGGGAAAGGAGACCCAGTACTTC. This gives the protein CASSVDARAGKETQYF. The variable domain in full, with the rest retrieved from reference TRBV9 and TRBJ2-5, is DSGVTQTPKHLITATGQRVTLRCSPRSGDLSVYWYQQSLDQGLQFLIQYYNGEERAKGNILERFSAQQFPDLHSELNLSSLELGDSALYFCASSVDARAGKETQYFGPGTRLLVL.

The chain recombines TRBV2 with TRBJ1-1; D gene unclear. CDR3 size: 14 residues. The germline gives CDR1 SNHLY, CDR2 FYNNEI. The germline V and J ends were trimmed by 7 bases and 5 bases, with 17 bases remaining between them. CDR3 in DNA: TGTGCCAGCAACCCCGAGGTTGGGAGGACTGAAGCTTTCTTT. Protein sequence: CASNPEVGRTEAFF.